This T cell receptor (beta chain) was observed in a study of neurological immune-mediated disorders. The study's findings and limits: Multiple sclerosis, the disease with the least TCR clonal expansion, fell below healthy controls, whereas HTLV-1-associated myelopathy showed the most.

A single record per CDR3 protein comes from TCRdb applying MiXCR to the 5' RACE reads. The table has 66,000 or so distinct CDR3 sequences, 4.5% seen once. Comments on this clonotype: The antigen remains unidentified.

V was cut by 2 bases and J by 8 bases, with 15 bases left in between. This CDR3 contains 13 residues. From germline, CDR1 is SQVTM and CDR2 ANQGSEA. The V call is TRBV29-1, the J call TRBJ1-1, with a weak D call TRBD1 (5 bases). Sequenced input: PBMCs. This sequence was found in a man between 25 and 39 years old with multiple sclerosis. CDR3 sequence reads: CSVELARGSEAFF. The CDR3 DNA sequence: TGCAGCGTTGAACTTGCCCGGGGGTCAGAAGCTTTCTTT.